Following are 11 T cell receptor beta chains from one sample sequenced in a study of blood T cell repertoires in COVID-19. Profiling relied on immunoSEQ multiplex PCR, and the TCRdb table lists in-frame clones only, not all of them. The sample lists around 150,000 clones; roughly 86% were seen once. Sequencing was performed on peripheral blood. These receptors were obtained from a middle-aged man with active or convalescent COVID-19.

V gene TRBV19 combines with J gene TRBJ1-5; D remains unclear. The length of the CDR3 is 12 residues. Germline V lookup: CDR1 LNHDA, CDR2 SQIVND (reference sequence). V was cut by 6 bases and J by 7 bases, with 10 bases left in between. The CDR3 sequence is CASSPHLQPQHF. The CDR3 DNA reads as TGTGCCAGTAGCCCCCACTTGCAGCCCCAGCATTTT. Full variable domain (remainder filled in from reference TRBV19 and TRBJ1-5): DGGITQSPKYLFRKEGQNVTLSCEQNLNHDAMYWYRQDPGQGLRLIYYSQIVNDFQKGDIAEGYSVSREKKESFPLTVTSAQKNPTAFYLCASSPHLQPQHFGDGTRLSIL.

CDR3 sequence (DNA): TGTGCCAGCAGTCCACTAGACCAACTAGCCAAAAACATTCAGTACTTC. It encodes CASSPLDQLAKNIQYF. The chain uses TRBV28 and TRBJ2-4, with a weak D call TRBD2 (5 bases). CDR1 MDHEN and CDR2 SYDVKM come from the germline V gene. The CDR3 has 16 amino acids. V was trimmed by 5 bases and J by 0 bases, leaving 14 bases between them.

The chain links TRBV12-3 or TRBV12-4 to TRBJ1-2; D gene ambiguous. V shed 3 bases and J shed 1 base, with 6 bases lying between them. The length of the CDR3 is 13 residues. The CDR3: CASSLGSNYGYTF. As DNA, the CDR3 is TGTGCCAGCAGTTTGGGCAGTAACTATGGCTACACCTTC.

The rearrangement uses TRBV18 and TRBJ1-1, with D tentatively TRBD1 (5 bases). CDR1 and CDR2 from the germline V gene are KGHSH and LQKENI. CDR3 length equals 14 residues. The V end lost 1 base, the J end lost 4 bases, and 10 bases lay between the germline ends. CDR3 DNA: TGTGCCAGCTCACCACAGGGGATCAGCACTGAAGCTTTCTTT. Its translation is CASSPQGISTEAFF.

In DNA form, the CDR3 reads TGTGCCTGTAGAGGGGGCTCCTATGGCTACACCTTC. This encodes CACRGGSYGYTF. J is TRBJ1-2 and V is TRBV28, with 7 bases aligning to TRBD1. The CDR3 runs to 12 residues. V was clipped by 11 bases and J by 4 bases; unmatched bases: 7. Germline V CDR1 and CDR2: MDHEN, SYDVKM.

In DNA form, the CDR3 reads TGTGCCAGCAGCCCAATCGGGGTTACTAATGAAAAACTGTTTTTT. This gives the protein CASSPIGVTNEKLFF. V gene TRBV7-2 combines with J gene TRBJ1-4; unclear D gene. CDR3 length: 15 amino acids. Trimming removed 5 bases at V and 2 bases at J, with 12 bases between. Germline CDR1 reads SGHTA; CDR2 reads FQGNSA.

The rearrangement uses TRBV11-2 and TRBJ1-3; TRBD1 aligns across 7 bases. Germline-derived CDR1 and CDR2 are SGHAT and FQNNGV. The CDR3 sequence is 14 residues long. Trimming at V came to 6 bases and at J to 0 bases, leaving 2 bases not matched to a gene. CDR3 in amino acids: CASRTGSSGNTIYF. CDR3 nucleotides: TGTGCCAGCAGGACAGGGAGCTCTGGAAACACCATATATTTT.

The V gene is TRBV28, the J gene TRBJ1-5; 8 positions match TRBD1. Germline V CDR1 and CDR2: MDHEN, SYDVKM. V lost 2 bases, J lost 6 bases, and 15 bases stayed unmatched. The CDR3 spans 18 residues. The CDR3 DNA reads TGTGCCAGCAGTTTACCCCCCAGGACAGGGAGTGTAGGTCAGCCCCAGCATTTT. Translated, it gives CASSLPPRTGSVGQPQHF.

V gene TRBV4-1 combines with J gene TRBJ2-7; TRBD1 agrees at 8 bases. The germline V gene encodes CDR1 MGHRA and CDR2 YSYEKL. The CDR3 covers 15 residues. V lost 3 bases, J lost 5 bases, and 9 bases stayed unmatched. The CDR3 is CASSHVGQGSHEQYF. The CDR3 region has the DNA TGCGCCAGCAGCCATGTCGGACAGGGCAGCCACGAGCAGTACTTC.

The chain employs TRBV20-1 and TRBJ2-5, with a tentative D call TRBD2 (6 bases). The germline V and J ends were trimmed by 3 bases and 2 bases, with 13 bases remaining between them. From germline, CDR1 is DFQATT and CDR2 SNEGSKA (reference sequence). CDR3 length equals 14 residues. The CDR3, as DNA: TGCAGTGCTAGTTACCGTCGGGGGCAAGAGACCCAGTACTTC. Residues: CSASYRRGQETQYF.

J is TRBJ2-7 and V is TRBV7-2; 9 bases line up with TRBD1. Germline V gives CDR1 SGHTA, CDR2 FQGNSA. The CDR3 is 13 residues long. V was pared by 6 bases and J by 2 bases, with 2 bases of the junction left unmatched. This CDR3 reads CASSNRGPYEQYF. The DNA of the CDR3 is TGTGCCAGCAGTAACAGGGGGCCCTACGAGCAGTACTTC.